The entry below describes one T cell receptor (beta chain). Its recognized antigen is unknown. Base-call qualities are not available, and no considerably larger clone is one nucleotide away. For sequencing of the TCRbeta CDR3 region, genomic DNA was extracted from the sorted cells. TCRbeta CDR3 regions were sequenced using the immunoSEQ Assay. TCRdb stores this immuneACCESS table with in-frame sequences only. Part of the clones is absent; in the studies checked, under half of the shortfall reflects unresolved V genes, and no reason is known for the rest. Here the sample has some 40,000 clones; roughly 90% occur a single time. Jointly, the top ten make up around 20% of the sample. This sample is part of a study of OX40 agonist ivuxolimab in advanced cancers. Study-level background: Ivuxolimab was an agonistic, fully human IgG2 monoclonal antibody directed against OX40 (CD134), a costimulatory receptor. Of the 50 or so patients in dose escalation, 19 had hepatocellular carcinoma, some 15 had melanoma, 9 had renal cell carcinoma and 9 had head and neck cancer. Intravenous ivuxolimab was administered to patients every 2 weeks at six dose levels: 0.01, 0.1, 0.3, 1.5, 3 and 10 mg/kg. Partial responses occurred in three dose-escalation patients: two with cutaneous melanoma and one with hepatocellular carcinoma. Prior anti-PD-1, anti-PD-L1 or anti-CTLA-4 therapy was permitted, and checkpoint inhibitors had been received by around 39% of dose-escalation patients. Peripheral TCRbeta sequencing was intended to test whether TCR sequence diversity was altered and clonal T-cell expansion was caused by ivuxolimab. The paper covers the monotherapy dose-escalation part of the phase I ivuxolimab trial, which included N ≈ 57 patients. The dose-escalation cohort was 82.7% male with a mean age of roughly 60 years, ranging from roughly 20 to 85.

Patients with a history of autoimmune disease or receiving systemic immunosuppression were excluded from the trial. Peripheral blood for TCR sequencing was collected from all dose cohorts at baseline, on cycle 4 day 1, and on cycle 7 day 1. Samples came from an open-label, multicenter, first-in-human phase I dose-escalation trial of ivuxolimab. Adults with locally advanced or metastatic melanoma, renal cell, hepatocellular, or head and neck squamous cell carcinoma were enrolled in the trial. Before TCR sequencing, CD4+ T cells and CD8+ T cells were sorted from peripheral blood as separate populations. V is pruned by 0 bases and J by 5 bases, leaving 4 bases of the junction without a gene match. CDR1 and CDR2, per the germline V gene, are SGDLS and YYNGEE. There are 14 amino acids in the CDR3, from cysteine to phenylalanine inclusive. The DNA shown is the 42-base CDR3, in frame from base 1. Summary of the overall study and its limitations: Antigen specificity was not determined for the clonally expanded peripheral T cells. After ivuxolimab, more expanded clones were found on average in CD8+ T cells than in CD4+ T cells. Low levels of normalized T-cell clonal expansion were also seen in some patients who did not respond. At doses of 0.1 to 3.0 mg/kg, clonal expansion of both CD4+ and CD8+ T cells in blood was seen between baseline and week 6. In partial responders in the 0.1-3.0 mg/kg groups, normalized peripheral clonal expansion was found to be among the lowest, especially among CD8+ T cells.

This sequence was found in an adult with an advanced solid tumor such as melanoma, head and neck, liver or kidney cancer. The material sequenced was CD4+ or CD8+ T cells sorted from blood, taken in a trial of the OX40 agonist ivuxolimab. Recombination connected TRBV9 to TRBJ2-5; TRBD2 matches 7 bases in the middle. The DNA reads TGTGCCAGCAGCGTAGAGGGCGGGGGTGAGACCCAGTACTTC. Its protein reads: CASSVEGGGETQYF.